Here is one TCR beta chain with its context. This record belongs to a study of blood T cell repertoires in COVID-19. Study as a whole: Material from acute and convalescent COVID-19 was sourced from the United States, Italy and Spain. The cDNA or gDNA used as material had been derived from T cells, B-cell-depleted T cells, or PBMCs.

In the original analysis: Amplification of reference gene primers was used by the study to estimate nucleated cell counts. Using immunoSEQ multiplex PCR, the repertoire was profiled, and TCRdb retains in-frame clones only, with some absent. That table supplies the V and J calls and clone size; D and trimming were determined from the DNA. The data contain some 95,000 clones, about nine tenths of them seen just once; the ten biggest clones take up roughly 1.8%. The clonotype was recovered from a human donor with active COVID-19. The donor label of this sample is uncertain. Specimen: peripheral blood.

This CDR3 is CASSHSEAGVGEQYF. CDR3 sequence (DNA): TGCGCCAGCAGCCACTCTGAGGCGGGGGTTGGCGAGCAGTACTTC. This chain connects TRBV4-1 to TRBJ2-7; TRBD2 agrees at 7 bases. Germline-derived CDR1 and CDR2 are MGHRA and YSYEKL. The CDR3 is made up of 15 amino acids. Trimming removed 3 bases from V and 6 bases from J; junction bases left unmatched: 11.